One sample yielded the 7 T cell receptor beta chains listed below, sequenced in a study of blood T cell repertoires in COVID-19. Profiled with immunoSEQ multiplex PCR; TCRdb holds only in-frame clones, not every one. The sample lists fewer than 150,000 clones, roughly 80% seen once, with around 5.9% in the top ten. The material sequenced was peripheral blood. The receptor source for this set is a man between 70 and 80 years old with acute or convalescent COVID-19.

V is TRBV28 and J is TRBJ2-7; 9 nucleotides align to TRBD2. From germline, CDR1 is MDHEN and CDR2 SYDVKM. CDR3 length equals 18 residues. Trimming cost V 5 bases and J 5 bases; bases outside gene matches: 19. The chain's CDR3 is CASSPPWGSGSLGDEQYF. The CDR3, as DNA: TGTGCCAGCAGTCCACCCTGGGGTAGCGGGAGCCTCGGGGACGAGCAGTACTTC.

The V call is TRBV7-9, the J call TRBJ2-7; 7 positions agree with TRBD1. J gave up 4 bases and V 5 bases, and 11 bases lay outside the gene matches. CDR1 and CDR2 from the germline V gene are SEHNR and FQNEAQ (reference sequence). This CDR3 has 15 residues. CDR3 coding DNA: TGTGCCAGCAGCCAAACCCGGGACAGCGTATACGAGCAGTACTTC. Its translation is CASSQTRDSVYEQYF.

This clone was picked up a small number of times. V usage is TRBV27 and J usage is TRBJ2-7; possibly TRBD2 for D (7 bases). V was trimmed by 4 bases and J by 2 bases, leaving 15 bases between them. Germline lookup yields CDR1 MNHEY and CDR2 SMNVEV (reference sequence). This CDR3 comprises 15 residues. This chain's CDR3 is CASSYRGAVAYEQYF. In nucleotides, the CDR3 is TGTGCCAGCAGTTATCGGGGGGCGGTGGCCTACGAGCAGTACTTC.

This chain joins TRBV29-1 and TRBJ2-1; 7 bases agree with TRBD1. This CDR3 is 11 amino acids long. Looked up from germline, CDR1 is SQVTM and CDR2 is ANQGSEA. V gave up 8 bases and J gave up 6 bases; unmatched junction bases: 4. CDR3 protein: CSLTGFNEQFF. CDR3 nucleotide sequence: TGCAGCCTGACAGGGTTCAATGAGCAGTTCTTC.

In nucleotides, the CDR3 is TGCAGTGCTAGTACGGGGGATGAGACCCAGTACTTC. Encoded protein: CSASTGDETQYF. J is TRBJ2-5 and V is TRBV20-1; possibly TRBD2 for D (6 bases). Trimming took 3 bases from V and 5 from J, leaving 10 bases between them. CDR1 and CDR2 from the germline V gene are DFQATT and SNEGSKA (reference sequence). The CDR3 contains 12 residues.

The chain employs TRBV7-2 and TRBJ1-4, with D hard to call. Deletions cut 2 bases from V and 4 bases from J, with 11 bases between. The CDR3 sequence is 15 residues long. Germline CDR1 reads SGHTA; CDR2 reads FQGNSA. The CDR3 DNA sequence: TGTGCCAGCAGCTTAAGCCGAGGGAGTAATGAAAAACTGTTTTTT. Residues: CASSLSRGSNEKLFF.

A few counts support this clone. The chain has TRBV5-1 and TRBJ2-5, with TRBD2 matching over 7 bases. V lost 0 bases to trimming and J lost 0 bases; unmatched junction nucleotides: 5. The CDR3 loop spans 16 amino acids. Per germline, CDR1 SGHRS and CDR2 YFSETQ. The CDR3 DNA follows: TGCGCCAGCAGCTTGGAGGGACTACCGTACCAAGAGACCCAGTACTTC. It encodes CASSLEGLPYQETQYF.